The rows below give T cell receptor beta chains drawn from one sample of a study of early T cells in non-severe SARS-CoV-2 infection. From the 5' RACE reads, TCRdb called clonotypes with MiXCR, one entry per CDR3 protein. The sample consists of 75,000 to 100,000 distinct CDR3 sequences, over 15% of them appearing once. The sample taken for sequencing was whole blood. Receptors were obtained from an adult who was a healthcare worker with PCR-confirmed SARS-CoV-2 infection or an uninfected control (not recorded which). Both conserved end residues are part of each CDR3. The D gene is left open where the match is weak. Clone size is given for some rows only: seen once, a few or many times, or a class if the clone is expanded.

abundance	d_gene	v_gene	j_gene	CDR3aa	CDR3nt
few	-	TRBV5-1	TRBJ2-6	CASSLGRTTSGANVLTF	TGCGCCAGCAGCCTGGGACGGACCACCTCTGGGGCCAACGTCCTGACTTTC
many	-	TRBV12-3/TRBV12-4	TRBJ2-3	CASRADSDTQYF	TGTGCCAGCAGGGCGGACTCAGATACGCAGTATTTT
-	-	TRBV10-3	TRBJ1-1	CAITSSTGQTEAFF	TGTGCCATCACTTCCTCGACCGGACAGACTGAAGCTTTCTTT
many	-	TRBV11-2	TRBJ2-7	CASSHGTLYEQYF	TGTGCCAGCAGCCACGGGACACTATACGAGCAGTACTTC
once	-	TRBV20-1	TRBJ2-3	CSARVDGEADTQYF	TGCAGTGCTAGAGTTGACGGGGAGGCAGATACGCAGTATTTT
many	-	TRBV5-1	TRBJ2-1	CASSSGGSVSYNEQFF	TGCGCCAGCAGCTCCGGAGGTAGCGTATCCTACAATGAGCAGTTCTTC
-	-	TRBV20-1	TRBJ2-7	CSARDPTERTYEQYF	TGCAGTGCTAGAGATCCAACGGAGAGGACCTACGAGCAGTACTTC
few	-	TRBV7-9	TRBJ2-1	CASSLETGSSYNEQFF	TGTGCCAGCAGCTTAGAGACAGGTAGCTCCTACAATGAGCAGTTCTTC
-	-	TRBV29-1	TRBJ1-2	CSAGSRGLYGYTF	TGCAGCGCTGGCAGCCGGGGCCTTTATGGCTACACCTTC
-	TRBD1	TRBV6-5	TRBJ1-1	CASYGTGKPEAFF	TGTGCCAGTTATGGGACAGGGAAGCCTGAAGCTTTCTTT
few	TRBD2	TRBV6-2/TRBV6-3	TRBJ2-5	CASTPRQAGVLGTQYF	TGTGCCAGCACCCCCCGTCAAGCGGGAGTCCTGGGGACCCAGTACTTC
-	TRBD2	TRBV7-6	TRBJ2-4	CASSPMGGAAKNIQYF	TGTGCCAGCAGCCCTATGGGAGGGGCGGCCAAAAACATTCAGTACTTC
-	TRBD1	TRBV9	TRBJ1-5	CASSEGQGRQPQHF	TGTGCCAGCAGCGAGGGACAGGGCCGTCAGCCCCAGCATTTT
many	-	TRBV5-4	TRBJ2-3	CASSWAGHLSTDTQYF	TGTGCCAGCAGCTGGGCGGGCCACCTCTCCACAGATACGCAGTATTTT
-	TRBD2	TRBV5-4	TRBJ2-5	CASSLVGLAGEETQYF	TGTGCCAGCAGCTTGGTAGGACTAGCGGGGGAAGAGACCCAGTACTTC
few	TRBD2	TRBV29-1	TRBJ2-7	CSVDGPTSGEQYF	TGCAGCGTTGACGGTCCAACTAGCGGCGAGCAGTACTTC
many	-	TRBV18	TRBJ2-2	CASSPQTGELFF	TGTGCCAGCTCACCACAAACCGGGGAGCTGTTTTTT
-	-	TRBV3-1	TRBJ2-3	CASSQDPGSLSHTQYF	TGTGCCAGCAGCCAAGATCCCGGGTCCCTCAGCCATACGCAGTATTTT
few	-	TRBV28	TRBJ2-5	CASSELRTRLQETQYF	TGTGCCAGCAGCGAACTTAGGACGCGGCTCCAAGAGACCCAGTACTTC
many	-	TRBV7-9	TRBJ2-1	CASSLLSHEQFF	TGTGCCAGCAGCTTATTATCTCATGAGCAGTTCTTC
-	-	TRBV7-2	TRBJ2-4	CASSGTGKNIQYF	TGTGCCAGCAGCGGGACGGGGAAAAACATTCAGTACTTC
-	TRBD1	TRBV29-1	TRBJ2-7	CSVVSYPGTDSYEQYF	TGCAGCGTTGTATCTTACCCCGGGACAGACTCCTACGAGCAGTACTTC
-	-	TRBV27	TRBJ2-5	CASSRQAQETQYF	TGTGCCAGCAGTAGACAGGCCCAAGAGACCCAGTACTTC
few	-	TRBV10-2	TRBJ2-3	CASSEFQGDTQYF	TGCGCCAGCAGTGAGTTTCAGGGAGATACGCAGTATTTT
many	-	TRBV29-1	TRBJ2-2	CSVRPRDAGELFF	TGCAGCGTTCGTCCCAGGGACGCCGGGGAGCTGTTTTTT
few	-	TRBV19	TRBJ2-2	CASSTRDRRTGELFF	TGTGCCAGTAGTACCAGGGACCGCAGAACCGGGGAGCTGTTTTTT
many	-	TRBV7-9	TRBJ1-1	CASSLDGGSEAFF	TGTGCCAGCAGCTTAGACGGCGGCAGTGAAGCTTTCTTT
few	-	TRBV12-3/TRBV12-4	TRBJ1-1	CASSPRVNTEAFF	TGTGCCAGCAGTCCCCGGGTGAACACTGAAGCTTTCTTT
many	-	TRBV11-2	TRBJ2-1	CASSLRPLALAPNEQFF	TGTGCCAGCAGCTTAAGACCTTTAGCCTTAGCCCCGAATGAGCAGTTCTTC
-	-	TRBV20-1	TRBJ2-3	CSARPLTGTDTQYF	TGCAGTGCTAGACCCCTAACGGGCACAGATACGCAGTATTTT
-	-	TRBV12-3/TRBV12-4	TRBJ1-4	CASSPYRNEKLFF	TGTGCCAGCAGTCCATACAGGAATGAAAAACTGTTTTTT
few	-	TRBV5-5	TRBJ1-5	CASSFIEGDNQPQHF	TGTGCCAGCAGCTTTATCGAGGGGGATAATCAGCCCCAGCATTTT
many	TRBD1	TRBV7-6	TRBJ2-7	CASSPTSGQRYEQYF	TGTGCCAGCAGTCCGACCTCGGGACAGCGTTACGAGCAGTACTTC
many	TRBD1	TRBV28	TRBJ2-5	CASSRGDRGSKETQYF	TGTGCCAGCAGTCGCGGGGACAGGGGGTCCAAAGAGACCCAGTACTTC
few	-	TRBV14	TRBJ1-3	CASSPIGVSGNTIYF	TGTGCCAGCAGCCCCATCGGCGTCTCTGGAAACACCATATATTTT
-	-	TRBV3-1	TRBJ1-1	CASSQGGGKVGAFF	TGTGCCAGCAGCCAAGGGGGAGGGAAAGTTGGAGCTTTCTTT
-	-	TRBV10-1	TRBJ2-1	CASSPTRVRANEQFF	TGCGCCAGCAGTCCTACTAGAGTTCGTGCCAATGAGCAGTTCTTC
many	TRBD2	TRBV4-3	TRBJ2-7	CASSQVGGTSGTYEQYF	TGCGCCAGCAGCCAAGTCGGGGGGACTAGCGGGACCTACGAGCAGTACTTC
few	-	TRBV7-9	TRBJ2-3	CASSLERDTQYF	TGTGCCAGCAGCTTAGAGAGAGATACGCAGTATTTT
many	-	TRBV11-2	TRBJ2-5	CASSLQVQETQYF	TGTGCCAGCAGCTTACAGGTCCAAGAGACCCAGTACTTC